The T cell receptor beta chain described here comes from a study of OX40 agonist ivuxolimab in advanced cancers. Background on the study: With a range of roughly 20 to 79, age averaged approximately 54 years, and about 83% were male.

The table lists this clone with a few counts. Sequencing was performed with immunoSEQ multiplex PCR; in TCRdb, only in-frame clones are kept and a portion is missing. The table shows 82,000 or so clones, with around nine tenths occurring only once. The germline V and J ends were trimmed by 4 bases and 6 bases, with 16 bases remaining between them. Germline V gene lookup returns CDR1 GTSNPN and CDR2 SVGIG (reference sequence). CDR3 size: 15 residues. The timepoints at which blood was sampled were baseline, cycle 4 day 1, and cycle 7 day 1. Sequences were derived from CD4+ or CD8+ T cells sorted from blood, sampled in a trial of the OX40 agonist ivuxolimab. The V gene is TRBV30, the J gene TRBJ1-6; TRBD1 might be the D (5 bases). The source of this sequence is an adult with an advanced solid tumor such as melanoma, head and neck, liver or kidney cancer. Here the CDR3 DNA reads TGTGCCTGGAAGCTGCCGGGGGGACGTAATTCACCCCTCCACTTT. Translation: CAWKLPGGRNSPLHF.